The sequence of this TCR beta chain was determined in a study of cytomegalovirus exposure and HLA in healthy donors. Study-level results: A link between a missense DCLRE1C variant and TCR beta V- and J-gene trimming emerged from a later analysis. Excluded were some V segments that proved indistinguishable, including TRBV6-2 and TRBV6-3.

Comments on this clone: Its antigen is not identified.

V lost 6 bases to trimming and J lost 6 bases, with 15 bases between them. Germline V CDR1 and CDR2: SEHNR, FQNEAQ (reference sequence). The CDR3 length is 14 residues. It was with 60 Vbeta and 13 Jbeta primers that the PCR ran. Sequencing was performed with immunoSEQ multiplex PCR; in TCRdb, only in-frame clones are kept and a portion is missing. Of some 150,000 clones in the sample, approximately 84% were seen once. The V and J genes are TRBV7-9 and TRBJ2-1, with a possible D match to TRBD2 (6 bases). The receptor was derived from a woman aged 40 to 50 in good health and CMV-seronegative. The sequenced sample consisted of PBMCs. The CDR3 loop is CASSQGAGGNEQFF. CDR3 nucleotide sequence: TGTGCCAGCAGTCAGGGCGCCGGGGGCAATGAGCAGTTCTTC.